A single sample is the source of the 28 T cell receptor beta chains below, sequenced in a study of early T cells in non-severe SARS-CoV-2 infection. Each CDR3 protein gets one entry after TCRdb re-called the 5' RACE reads with MiXCR. Here the sample spans approximately 110,000 distinct CDR3 sequences, under 15% being singletons. Sequenced input: whole blood. Receptors originate from an adult who was a healthcare worker with PCR-confirmed SARS-CoV-2 infection or an uninfected control (not recorded which).

This clonotype was seen ten or more times. This chain connects TRBV7-3 to TRBJ2-1; tentative D call: TRBD1 (5 bases). CDR3 size: 13 residues. V lost 5 bases and J lost 8, with 13 bases in between. Germline V gene lookup returns CDR1 SGHTA and CDR2 FQGTGA. The CDR3 DNA is TGTGCCAGCAGCAGGACGCAGGGTTATGAGCAGTTCTTC. Encoded protein: CASSRTQGYEQFF. The whole variable domain, filled in from reference TRBV7-3 and TRBJ2-1, reads GAGVSQTPSNKVTEKGKYVELRCDPISGHTALYWYRQSLGQGPEFLIYFQGTGAADDSGLPNDRFFAVRPEGSVSTLKIQRTERGDSAVYLCASSRTQGYEQFFGPGTRLTVL.

The J gene is TRBJ2-5, the V gene TRBV7-9; D gene ambiguous. V lost 5 bases and J 5 bases, leaving 9 bases between the germline ends. Germline assignment: CDR1 SEHNR and CDR2 FQNEAQ (reference sequence). The CDR3 totals 12 residues. The CDR3 protein is CASSPSAETQYF. The CDR3 nucleotides are TGTGCCAGCAGCCCCTCGGCGGAGACCCAGTACTTC.

This clonotype came up many times. This rearrangement joins TRBV20-1 to TRBJ1-2; the D gene is possibly TRBD1 (5 bases). CDR1 is DFQATT and CDR2 is SNEGSKA in the germline V gene (reference sequence). V lost 0 bases to trimming and J lost 6 bases, with 11 bases between them. This CDR3 has 13 residues. The CDR3: CSARDWGGDGYTF. In DNA form, the CDR3 reads TGCAGTGCTAGAGATTGGGGAGGGGATGGCTACACCTTC.

This clonotype has at least ten counts. The chain uses TRBV11-1 and TRBJ2-3; D gene unclear. V was pared by 2 bases and J by 6 bases, with 3 bases between. CDR3 size: 11 residues. Germline V gene data show CDR1 as SGHAT and CDR2 as FQDESV (reference sequence). For the CDR3, the DNA is TGTGCCAGCAGCTTACGGGATACGCAGTATTTT. Residues: CASSLRDTQYF. Complete variable domain (other parts from reference TRBV11-1 and TRBJ2-3): EAEVAQSPRYKITEKSQAVAFWCDPISGHATLYWYRQILGQGPELLVQFQDESVVDDSQLPKDRFSAERLKGVDSTLKIQPAELGDSAMYLCASSLRDTQYFGPGTRLTVL.

V usage is TRBV19 and J usage is TRBJ1-1; possibly TRBD1 for D (5 bases). Between the trimmed V and J ends, which lost 9 bases and 6 bases, there was a span of 11 bases. CDR3 length: 11 amino acids. Germline V CDR1 and CDR2: LNHDA, SQIVND (reference sequence). The CDR3, as DNA: TGTGCCAGCCAGGGATCGGCTGAAGCTTTCTTT. Its protein is CASQGSAEAFF.

The V gene is TRBV4-1, the J gene TRBJ2-1, with 9 nucleotides matching TRBD2. Germline V gives CDR1 MGHRA, CDR2 YSYEKL. The ends lost 1 base at V and 6 bases at J; junction bases unmatched: 4. The CDR3 sequence is 15 residues long. CDR3 in amino acids: CASSQVRGGSNEQFF. The CDR3 nucleotides read TGCGCCAGCAGCCAAGTGCGGGGGGGCTCCAATGAGCAGTTCTTC.

This clonotype was observed a handful of times. The chain uses TRBV4-1 and TRBJ2-7, with D perhaps TRBD1 or TRBD2 (5 bases each). The length of the CDR3 is 16 residues. Trimming pared 1 base from V and 3 bases from J, leaving 16 bases between. Germline V gene sequence: CDR1 MGHRA, CDR2 YSYEKL. The CDR3 DNA is TGCGCCAGCAGCCAAGGACCGGGACCTCCGATCTACGAGCAGTACTTC. Its translation is CASSQGPGPPIYEQYF.

Only a few counts were recorded for this clonotype. The chain couples TRBV18 to TRBJ1-1; 8 nucleotides agree with TRBD1. With V trimmed by 3 bases and J by 5 bases, 5 bases remained unmatched. Looked up from germline, CDR1 is KGHSH and CDR2 is LQKENI. The CDR3 is made up of 14 amino acids. This CDR3 reads CASSPLQGETEAFF. The CDR3 coding sequence is TGTGCCAGCTCACCTTTACAGGGGGAAACTGAAGCTTTCTTT.

This clonotype was seen repeatedly, ten times or more. The DNA of the CDR3 is TGCAGTGCTACCGCCGACGCCGGACGAGGCGGGGAGCTGTTTTTT. It codes for CSATADAGRGGELFF. The chain links TRBV20-1 to TRBJ2-2; D is unclear. Germline CDR1 DFQATT, CDR2 SNEGSKA (reference sequence). Trimming left V 4 bases short and J 7 bases short, with 19 bases between. The CDR3 runs 15 residues.

This chain uses TRBV18 with TRBJ1-3; possible D gene TRBD1, 5 bases. Trimming cost V 1 base and J 4 bases, with 17 bases left between them. This CDR3 has 17 amino acids. CDR1 and CDR2 (germline): KGHSH, LQKENI. The CDR3: CASSPQIRGAMGNTIYF. For the CDR3, the DNA is TGTGCCAGCTCACCACAGATCCGGGGCGCGATGGGAAACACCATATATTTT.

Only a few counts were recorded for this clonotype. The V gene is TRBV18, the J gene TRBJ1-2; a weak D match, TRBD1 (5 bases). Germline loops: CDR1 KGHSH, CDR2 LQKENI. The V gene lost 6 bases and the J gene lost 3 bases, with 20 bases spanning the gap. The CDR3 sequence is 16 residues long. CDR3 in amino acids: CASSPGWGEEDYGYTF. The CDR3 region has the DNA TGTGCCAGCTCGCCAGGGTGGGGGGAAGAAGACTATGGCTACACCTTC.

This clonotype has only a few counts. The chain couples TRBV12-3 or TRBV12-4 to TRBJ2-5, with D maybe TRBD2 (6 bases). V was trimmed by 5 bases and J by 4 bases, leaving 17 bases between them. The CDR3 contains 15 residues. The CDR3 is CASSTNKGGRETQYF. The CDR3 DNA reads as TGTGCCAGCAGTACAAACAAGGGAGGTCGAGAGACCCAGTACTTC.

V is TRBV2 and J is TRBJ2-1; no clear D gene. V gave up 0 bases and J gave up 8 bases, with 11 bases separating them. Per germline, CDR1 SNHLY and CDR2 FYNNEI. This CDR3 contains 14 residues. The CDR3 loop reads CASSEAAETDEQFF. The CDR3 DNA is TGTGCCAGCAGTGAAGCCGCCGAAACGGATGAGCAGTTCTTC.

In this sample, this clonotype turned up a few times. The rearrangement uses TRBV5-5 and TRBJ2-7, with TRBD2 matching over 12 bases. V lost 5 bases and J lost 8; bases outside the gene matches: 8. From germline, CDR1 is SGHKS and CDR2 YYEKEE (reference sequence). This CDR3 contains 14 residues. The CDR3 sequence: CASRDGLAGPQQYF. The CDR3 DNA sequence: TGTGCCAGCAGGGATGGACTAGCGGGGCCCCAGCAGTACTTC. Variable domain in full (rest from reference TRBV5-5 and TRBJ2-7): DAGVTQSPTHLIKTRGQQVTLRCSPISGHKSVSWYQQVLGQGPQFIFQYYEKEERGRGNFPDRFSARQFPNYSSELNVNALLLGDSALYLCASRDGLAGPQQYFGPGTRLTVT.

J is TRBJ1-2 and V is TRBV12-3 or TRBV12-4; D not resolved. The V end lost 6 bases, the J end lost 8 bases, and 16 bases lay between the germline ends. The CDR3 is made up of 13 amino acids. Here the CDR3 DNA reads TGTGCCAGCAGCCCATCGATCGGGTACGGCTACACCTTC. Amino acid sequence: CASSPSIGYGYTF.

The chain is built from TRBV7-9 and TRBJ1-1; D is uncertain. Germline values: CDR1 SEHNR, CDR2 FQNEAQ (reference sequence). V was cut by 6 bases and J by 1 base, with 15 bases left in between. The CDR3 spans 15 residues. The CDR3 DNA reads TGTGCCAGCAGTCCTCCGTCCCCCAGGAACACTGAAGCTTTCTTT. As protein: CASSPPSPRNTEAFF.

The V gene is TRBV4-1, the J gene TRBJ2-6; the match to TRBD1 covers 10 bases. V lost 1 base to trimming and J lost 3 bases; unmatched junction nucleotides: 6. Germline V gives CDR1 MGHRA, CDR2 YSYEKL. The CDR3 is 18 residues long. CDR3 loop: CASSQGRQGASGANVLTF. The CDR3 nucleotides read TGCGCCAGCAGCCAAGGGAGACAGGGGGCAAGTGGGGCCAACGTCCTGACTTTC.

This clonotype showed up just a few times. The chain is built from TRBV5-1 and TRBJ2-3; TRBD2 matches 10 bases. The CDR3 has 14 amino acids. Germline CDR1 reads SGHRS; CDR2 reads YFSETQ. V shed 6 bases and J 1 base; nucleotides not matched to a gene: 2. CDR3 in DNA: TGCGCCAGCACCGGGACTAGCGGCACAGATACGCAGTATTTT. It yields the protein CASTGTSGTDTQYF.

This clonotype has only a few counts. J is TRBJ1-1 and V is TRBV29-1; TRBD1 aligns across 9 bases. J gave up 3 bases and V 7 bases, and 6 bases lay outside the gene matches. CDR3 length: 13 amino acids. Germline V gene data show CDR1 as SQVTM and CDR2 as ANQGSEA. In DNA, the CDR3 is TGCAGCGGATGGACAGGGGTGGACACTGAAGCTTTCTTT. This encodes CSGWTGVDTEAFF.

J is TRBJ2-7 and V is TRBV11-2; the D is unclear. CDR1 and CDR2 from the germline V gene are SGHAT and FQNNGV. CDR3 length: 14 residues. The germline V and J ends were trimmed by 5 bases and 0 bases, with 11 bases remaining between them. For the CDR3, the DNA is TGTGCCAGCAGCCCCCAACAAAACTCCTACGAGCAGTACTTC. It codes for CASSPQQNSYEQYF.

This clonotype was seen more than once but under ten times. One end of the junction varies from germline; a read error may be responsible. The J gene is TRBJ1-5, the V gene TRBV6-5; D gene ambiguous. This CDR3 is 13 amino acids long. The V gene's germline CDR1 is MNHEY and CDR2 SVGAGI. The CDR3 region is CASTYGPNQPQHF. CDR3 bases: TGTGCCAGCACTTACGGGCCCAATCAGCCCCAGCATTTT.

The chain uses TRBV7-9 and TRBJ1-2, with D tentatively TRBD1 (5 bases). With 6 bases removed from V and 6 bases from J, the gap between germline ends came to 20 bases. The CDR3 is 15 amino acids. Germline loops: CDR1 SEHNR, CDR2 FQNEAQ (reference sequence). CDR3 nucleotide sequence: TGTGCCAGCAGTCCCCGAGGGTTGAGGGGAGATGGCTACACCTTC. It yields the protein CASSPRGLRGDGYTF. The complete variable domain, with remaining parts taken from reference TRBV7-9 and TRBJ1-2, reads DTGVSQNPRHKITKRGQNVTFRCDPISEHNRLYWYRQTLGQGPEFLTYFQNEAQLEKSRLLSDRFSAERPKGSFSTLEIQRTEQGDSAMYLCASSPRGLRGDGYTFGSGTRLTVV.

This clonotype appeared a few times. This CDR3 is CASSNQGGTEAFF. The CDR3 nucleotides are TGTGCCAGCAGCAATCAGGGTGGCACTGAAGCTTTCTTT. The chain is built from TRBV6-4 and TRBJ1-1; tentatively, D is TRBD1 (5 bases). The V gene lost 6 bases and the J gene lost 4 bases, with 12 bases spanning the gap. The CDR3 length is 13 residues. Germline CDR1 and CDR2: MRHNA and SNTAGT.

V usage is TRBV12-3 or TRBV12-4 and J usage is TRBJ2-1; D is uncertain. The CDR3 has 16 residues. Trimming left V 5 bases short and J 2 bases short, with 16 bases between. The CDR3 DNA reads TGTGCCAGCAGTCCCCGTGGAGCAGTAGCCTACAATGAGCAGTTCTTC. As protein: CASSPRGAVAYNEQFF.

The rearrangement uses TRBV7-9 and TRBJ2-7; 7 bases fit TRBD1. There are 14 residues in the CDR3. Unmatched junction bases numbered 2, after V lost 3 bases and J lost 0 bases. From germline, CDR1 is SEHNR and CDR2 FQNEAQ (reference sequence). The CDR3 loop is CASSLGQRSYEQYF. In DNA form, the CDR3 reads TGTGCCAGCAGCTTGGGACAGCGCTCCTACGAGCAGTACTTC.

CDR3 residues: CASSIQGAGDEQYF. DNA for the CDR3: TGTGCCAGCAGCATACAGGGGGCTGGCGACGAGCAGTACTTC. The chain recombines TRBV7-9 with TRBJ2-7; TRBD1 matches 9 bases. Germline V gene lookup returns CDR1 SEHNR and CDR2 FQNEAQ (reference sequence). The CDR3 has 14 amino acids. V gave up 5 bases and J gave up 5 bases; unmatched junction bases: 7. Variable domain in full (rest from reference TRBV7-9 and TRBJ2-7): DTGVSQNPRHKITKRGQNVTFRCDPISEHNRLYWYRQTLGQGPEFLTYFQNEAQLEKSRLLSDRFSAERPKGSFSTLEIQRTEQGDSAMYLCASSIQGAGDEQYFGPGTRLTVT.

This rearrangement joins TRBV3-1 to TRBJ2-3; D may match TRBD1 or TRBD2 (5 bases each). This CDR3 spans 15 amino acids. V lost 5 bases and J lost 0, with 12 bases in between. Looked up from germline, CDR1 is LGHDT and CDR2 is YNNKEL (reference sequence). CDR3 amino acids: CASSTRDQSTDTQYF. The CDR3 region has the DNA TGTGCCAGCAGCACCCGGGACCAAAGCACAGATACGCAGTATTTT.

This clonotype was seen repeatedly, ten times or more. The J gene is TRBJ2-6, the V gene TRBV2, with D perhaps matching TRBD2 (5 bases). Germline V CDR1 and CDR2: SNHLY, FYNNEI. V was clipped by 1 base and J by 2 bases, with 6 bases between them. This CDR3 has 15 amino acids. The CDR3 DNA reads as TGTGCCAGCAGTGAAGTGCGGGCTGGGGCCAACGTCCTGACTTTC. Its translation is CASSEVRAGANVLTF.